The 30 T cell receptor beta chains reported below all come from one sample, sequenced in a study of identical twins. TCRdb fed the 5' RACE reads into MiXCR, producing one record per CDR3 protein. This sample has around 340,000 distinct CDR3 sequences, with approximately 10% found just once. Sequenced: naive T cells sorted from blood. These receptors all come from a woman aged 45-65 years in good health.

Concerning this clonotype: The CDR3 does not close with the conserved phenylalanine or tryptophan, likely indicating a read error. DNA for the CDR3: TGCAGCGTTGAGCCCCCCGGGACAGGCTTTCTCGATGAGCAGTTCTAC. This gives the protein CSVEPPGTGFLDEQFY. This chain uses TRBV29-1 with TRBJ2-1; 8 positions agree with TRBD1. This CDR3 comprises 16 residues. Germline V gene sequence: CDR1 SQVTM, CDR2 ANQGSEA. Trimming removed 3 bases from V and 8 bases from J; junction bases left unmatched: 15.

V usage is TRBV30 and J usage is TRBJ2-2; D is unclear. Germline V gives CDR1 GTSNPN, CDR2 SVGIG (reference sequence). The length of the CDR3 is 14 residues. Trimming stripped 5 bases from V and 2 bases from J, with 12 bases between. CDR3 nucleotide sequence: TGTGCCTGGGGAGATCCATACAACACCGGGGAGCTGTTTTTT. As protein: CAWGDPYNTGELFF.

As regards this clonotype: One junction end does not reproduce the germline sequence, and a read error may be involved. The chain links TRBV18 to TRBJ2-1; unclear D gene. Germline loops: CDR1 KGHSH, CDR2 LQKENI. This CDR3 has 13 amino acids. The CDR3: CASSPLSSNEQFF. CDR3 sequence (DNA): TGTGCCAGCTCACCCCTATCCTCCAATGAGCAGTTCTTC.

At least ten counts were recorded for this clonotype. J is TRBJ1-3 and V is TRBV12-3 or TRBV12-4; D is unresolved. With 5 bases removed from V and 8 bases from J, the gap between germline ends came to 7 bases. CDR3 length: 11 amino acids. The CDR3 protein is CASSLLDTIYF. CDR3 sequence (DNA): TGTGCCAGCAGTCTTTTGGACACCATATATTTT.

This clonotype showed up just a few times. The gene calls are TRBV20-1 and TRBJ1-1; 8 nucleotides match TRBD1. The CDR3 is 15 residues long. Germline CDR1 reads DFQATT; CDR2 reads SNEGSKA (reference sequence). The J segment lost 5 bases and the V segment lost 1 base, leaving 9 bases of the junction unmatched. The CDR3 here is CSARALGQVGTEAFF. CDR3 bases: TGCAGTGCTAGAGCTCTGGGACAGGTGGGTACTGAAGCTTTCTTT.

This clonotype was counted a few times. V gene TRBV5-1 combines with J gene TRBJ1-1; D unclear. Trimming took off 4 bases at V and 0 bases at J, with 10 bases between the two ends. This CDR3 has 14 amino acids. Looked up from germline, CDR1 is SGHRS and CDR2 is YFSETQ. As DNA, the CDR3 is TGCGCCAGCAGCACCTCGACGGTGAACACTGAAGCTTTCTTT. This codes for CASSTSTVNTEAFF.

This clonotype came up a few times. The V and J genes are TRBV5-1 and TRBJ2-3, with 10 bases aligning to TRBD1. V trimming: 4 bases; J trimming: 4 bases; junction bases outside the gene matches: 6. The CDR3 sequence is 15 residues long. Germline loops: CDR1 SGHRS, CDR2 YFSETQ. The CDR3 sequence is CASSEGQGRADTQYF. CDR3 DNA: TGCGCCAGCAGCGAGGGACAGGGGCGTGCAGATACGCAGTATTTT.

The J gene is TRBJ2-3, the V gene TRBV29-1, with D hard to call. V lost 7 bases to trimming and J lost 4 bases, with 6 bases between them. The CDR3 totals 10 residues. Germline-derived CDR1 and CDR2 are SQVTM and ANQGSEA. CDR3 bases: TGCAGCGCATTAGCAGATACGCAGTATTTT. Its protein is CSALADTQYF.

This chain links TRBV20-1 with TRBJ1-2, with 9 bases matching TRBD1. The length of the CDR3 is 13 residues. After removal of 4 bases from V and 11 bases from J, the junction contained 11 bases not matched to a gene. Germline-derived CDR1 and CDR2 are DFQATT and SNEGSKA (reference sequence). CDR3 nucleotides: TGCAGTGCTACCAGGCCGGGACAGGGTCCGTACACCTTC. Encoded protein: CSATRPGQGPYTF.

CDR3 residues: CSVFRGLDEQYF. The CDR3 nucleotides are TGCAGCGTTTTTCGGGGGCTTGACGAGCAGTACTTC. The gene calls are TRBV29-1 and TRBJ2-7; D could derive from TRBD1 or TRBD2 (6 bases each). V was shortened by 5 bases and J by 5 bases, with 13 bases between the two germline ends. The length of the CDR3 is 12 residues. Per the germline V gene, CDR1 is SQVTM and CDR2 is ANQGSEA.

The rearrangement uses TRBV27 and TRBJ2-5; D is uncertain. Per the germline V gene, CDR1 is MNHEY and CDR2 is SMNVEV (reference sequence). The CDR3 covers 16 residues. V was cut by 3 bases and J by 0 bases, with 14 bases left in between. CDR3 bases: TGTGCCAGCAGTTTCATGGCAGCAACGTACCAAGAGACCCAGTACTTC. It translates to CASSFMAATYQETQYF.

This chain connects TRBV11-2 to TRBJ2-7, with 10 bases identical to TRBD1. This CDR3 has 16 amino acids. The V and J ends lost 0 bases and 5 bases, in that order; junction bases with no gene match: 7. Germline V gene data show CDR1 as SGHAT and CDR2 as FQNNGV. This CDR3 reads CASSLEGGQGSHEQYF. For the CDR3, the DNA is TGTGCCAGCAGCTTAGAGGGGGGACAGGGGTCACACGAGCAGTACTTC.

The table lists this clonotype with a few counts. This sequence joins TRBV12-3 or TRBV12-4 and TRBJ2-1; D call uncertain. The CDR3 has 13 amino acids. The ends were cut back, 2 bases at V and 15 bases at J, with 17 bases in the middle. This CDR3 is CASSLFSGEAVFF. The CDR3 DNA sequence: TGTGCCAGCAGTTTATTCTCTGGGGAAGCCGTGTTCTTC.

This clonotype was observed a few times. The chain combines TRBV20-1 with TRBJ2-7; D possibly corresponds to TRBD1 (6 bases). The CDR3 has 13 residues. V lost 4 bases to trimming and J lost 4 bases, with 14 bases between them. CDR1 is DFQATT, CDR2 SNEGSKA, per germline (reference sequence). The CDR3 loop reads CSATRTEPYEQYF. Here the CDR3 DNA reads TGCAGTGCTACCAGGACAGAACCTTACGAGCAGTACTTC.

This clonotype was seen ten or more times. V is TRBV6-6 and J is TRBJ2-7; TRBD1 matches 8 bases. The germline V gene encodes CDR1 MNHNY and CDR2 SVGAGI (reference sequence). V lost 6 bases, J lost 7 bases, and 8 bases stayed unmatched. The CDR3 covers 13 residues. The CDR3: CASRPTGGREQYV. CDR3 nucleotide sequence: TGTGCCAGCAGACCCACAGGGGGTCGAGAGCAGTACGTC.

The rearrangement uses TRBV12-3 or TRBV12-4 and TRBJ1-1, with 10 bases matching TRBD1. CDR3 size: 16 residues. J was trimmed by 1 base and V by 7 bases; bases with no gene match: 9. The CDR3 nucleotides read TGTGCCAGCAAACTGGGACAGGGGCGTGGGAACACTGAAGCTTTCTTT. It encodes CASKLGQGRGNTEAFF.

This clonotype came up many times. The chain links TRBV11-2 to TRBJ2-1; TRBD2 agrees at 14 bases. The V segment lost 4 bases and the J segment 6 bases; nucleotides outside the gene matches: 11. This CDR3 is built from 18 residues. CDR1 SGHAT and CDR2 FQNNGV come from the germline V gene. The CDR3 DNA follows: TGTGCCAGCAGCTCAAGACTAGCGGGAGGGCATGGGGCCAATGAGCAGTTCTTC. It yields the protein CASSSRLAGGHGANEQFF.

The rearrangement joins TRBV2 to TRBJ1-2; a weak D match, TRBD1 (5 bases). The CDR3 spans 15 residues. V dropped 3 bases and J dropped 3 bases, with 14 bases sitting between them. CDR1 is SNHLY, CDR2 FYNNEI, per germline. CDR3 protein: CASSDEPGLYYGYTF. CDR3 coding DNA: TGTGCCAGCAGTGACGAACCAGGGCTGTACTATGGCTACACCTTC.

The chain is built from TRBV12-3 or TRBV12-4 and TRBJ1-6; TRBD1 agrees at 7 bases. Trimming took 3 bases from V and 8 from J; bases not matched to a gene: 4. There are 14 residues in the CDR3. The CDR3, as DNA: TGTGCCAGCAGTTTGACAGGGAAGGATTCACCCCTCCACTTT. Its translation: CASSLTGKDSPLHF.

V and J are TRBV12-3 or TRBV12-4 and TRBJ2-2; no firm D call. The CDR3 is 14 residues long. The germline V and J ends were trimmed by 4 bases and 4 bases, with 10 bases remaining between them. The CDR3 reads CASSSQSSTGELFF. CDR3 sequence (DNA): TGTGCCAGCAGTTCACAATCAAGCACCGGGGAGCTGTTTTTT.

This clonotype was seen ten or more times. This chain's CDR3 is CASSPLAGGYNEQFF. Written as DNA, the CDR3 is TGTGCCAGCAGCCCATTAGCGGGAGGGTACAATGAGCAGTTCTTC. The J gene is TRBJ2-1, the V gene TRBV12-3 or TRBV12-4, with 11 bases lining up with TRBD2. The CDR3 is 15 amino acids. V lost 6 bases, J lost 4 bases, and 5 bases stayed unmatched.

This clonotype came up a few times. The chain is built from TRBV10-3 and TRBJ2-7, with unresolved D. Germline CDR1 reads ENHRY; CDR2 reads SYGVKD. This CDR3 region has 13 residues. Between the trimmed V and J ends, which lost 3 bases and 2 bases, there was a span of 8 bases. CDR3 amino acids: CAISEGIPYEQYV. The CDR3 nucleotides read TGTGCCATCAGTGAAGGGATCCCCTACGAGCAGTACGTC.

V is TRBV14 and J is TRBJ2-5; no firm D call. This CDR3 has 14 residues. V was cut by 0 bases and J by 3 bases, with 8 bases left in between. Germline V lookup: CDR1 SGHDN, CDR2 FVKESK. CDR3 in amino acids: CASSQDVMEETQYF. The CDR3 DNA is TGTGCCAGCAGCCAAGATGTGATGGAAGAGACCCAGTACTTC.

Ten or more counts support this clonotype. The V gene is TRBV12-3 or TRBV12-4, the J gene TRBJ2-7; D call uncertain. The CDR3 totals 13 residues. With 1 base removed from V and 6 bases from J, the gap between germline ends came to 10 bases. The DNA for the CDR3 is TGTGCCAGCAGTTTAGGGACCCCACGCGAGCAGTACGTC. Amino acid sequence: CASSLGTPREQYV.

This clonotype has ten or more counts. The rearrangement uses TRBV12-3 or TRBV12-4 and TRBJ2-1, with TRBD2 matching 14 bases. The CDR3 loop spans 17 amino acids. V lost 6 bases to trimming and J lost 4 bases; unmatched junction nucleotides: 8. In nucleotides, the CDR3 is TGTGCCAGCAGCCTCCGGACTAGCGGGAGGAGTTACAATGAGCAGTTCTTC. This codes for CASSLRTSGRSYNEQFF.

The gene calls are TRBV7-8 and TRBJ2-1, with 7 bases matching TRBD2. The germline gives CDR1 SGHVS, CDR2 FQNEAQ. The CDR3 is made up of 12 amino acids. The V and J ends lost 1 base and 15 bases, in that order; junction bases with no gene match: 6. The CDR3, as DNA: TGTGCCAGCAGCTTAGGGGCAAGCGGGGCGTTCTTC. Protein: CASSLGASGAFF.

This clonotype was recorded a few times. The chain joins TRBV19 to TRBJ1-1; D possibly corresponds to TRBD1 (6 bases). From germline, CDR1 is LNHDA and CDR2 SQIVND (reference sequence). The CDR3 is 14 amino acids. V was pared by 8 bases and J by 1 base, with 14 bases between. The chain's CDR3 is CASSGGRGNTEAFF. The CDR3 nucleotides are TGTGCCAGTTCGGGGGGCAGGGGGAACACTGAAGCTTTCTTT.

This clonotype has a handful of counts. The chain combines TRBV7-8 with TRBJ2-3; D is undetermined. The CDR3 is 16 residues long. Trimming removed 8 bases at V and 2 bases at J, with 20 bases between. CDR1 and CDR2 from the germline V gene are SGHVS and FQNEAQ. Written as DNA, the CDR3 is TGTGCCAGCCGCCCTGGGTCAGTGGCCCTCACAGATACGCAGTATTTT. It is translated as CASRPGSVALTDTQYF. Based on the CDR3 plus reference TRBV7-8 and TRBJ2-3, the full variable domain is GAGVSQSPRYKVAKRGQDVALRCDPISGHVSLFWYQQALGQGPEFLTYFQNEAQLDKSGLPSDRFFAERPEGSVSTLKIQRTQQEDSAVYLCASRPGSVALTDTQYFGPGTRLTVL.

This chain joins TRBV20-1 and TRBJ2-3; D not resolved. The V end was cut by 2 bases, the J end by 1 base, with 10 bases between. Germline loops: CDR1 DFQATT, CDR2 SNEGSKA (reference sequence). The CDR3 spans 14 residues. The DNA of the CDR3 is TGCAGTGCTAGATCCTTCTCAGGCACAGATACGCAGTATTTT. This translates into CSARSFSGTDTQYF.

This clonotype was detected ten times or more. V is TRBV4-1 and J is TRBJ2-1; unclear D gene. Germline CDR1 MGHRA, CDR2 YSYEKL. V lost 0 bases and J 9 bases, leaving 12 bases between the germline ends. The CDR3 extends over 14 amino acids. In DNA form, the CDR3 reads TGCGCCAGCAGCCAAGAAGCTAGGCGGATTGAGCAGTTCTTC. The encoded protein is CASSQEARRIEQFF.